The 27 T cell receptor beta chains below were found in one sample sequenced in a study of blood T cell repertoires in COVID-19. Repertoires were generated with immunoSEQ multiplex PCR, while TCRdb's copy carries only in-frame clones and drops some. This sample has a few hundred thousand clones, with over 85% found just once. Sequencing input: PBMCs or T cells enriched from blood (not recorded which). Receptors were obtained from a woman between 25 and 40 years old who had recovered from COVID-19.

This chain links TRBV11-3 with TRBJ2-3; D unclear. The V gene lost 0 bases and the J gene lost 6 bases, with 4 bases spanning the gap. This CDR3 spans 12 amino acids. Germline CDR1 is SGHNT and CDR2 is YENEEA. The CDR3 spells CASSLDGDTQYF. The CDR3, as DNA: TGTGCCAGCAGCTTAGATGGCGATACGCAGTATTTT. The full variable domain, with the rest looked up from reference TRBV11-3 and TRBJ2-3, is EAGVVQSPRYKIIEKKQPVAFWCNPISGHNTLYWYLQNLGQGPELLIRYENEEAVDDSQLPKDRFSAERLKGVDSTLKIQPAELGDSAVYLCASSLDGDTQYFGPGTRLTVL.

The rearrangement uses TRBV4-1 and TRBJ1-4; TRBD1 is a possible D gene (6 bases). The CDR3 totals 15 residues. V was pared by 5 bases and J by 6 bases, with 16 bases between. CDR1 is MGHRA, CDR2 YSYEKL, per germline. The CDR3 nucleotides are TGCGCCAGCAGCTTCCACAGGGCTGGAGATGAAAAACTGTTTTTT. This translates into CASSFHRAGDEKLFF.

The V and J genes are TRBV30 and TRBJ1-6; 8 nucleotides line up with TRBD1. The J segment lost 0 bases and the V segment lost 5 bases, leaving 9 bases of the junction unmatched. CDR1 is GTSNPN and CDR2 is SVGIG in the germline V gene (reference sequence). The length of the CDR3 is 17 residues. CDR3 DNA: TGTGCCTGGGGCGGTGCAGGGGGCTACTCCTATAATTCACCCCTCCACTTT. Amino acids: CAWGGAGGYSYNSPLHF.

The chain recombines TRBV28 with TRBJ2-1; 10 nucleotides match TRBD1. The CDR3 is 15 amino acids. Germline CDR1 and CDR2: MDHEN and SYDVKM. After removal of 6 bases from V and 2 bases from J, the junction contained 4 bases not matched to a gene. The CDR3 reads CASRSTGGAYNEQFF. In DNA form, the CDR3 reads TGTGCCAGCAGGTCGACAGGGGGCGCCTACAATGAGCAGTTCTTC.

The chain is built from TRBV30 and TRBJ2-1; 13 bases are shared with TRBD2. The CDR3 contains 22 residues. The germline V gene has CDR1 GTSNPN and CDR2 SVGIG (reference sequence). With 1 base clipped from V and 1 base from J, the junction kept 19 bases outside the gene matches. CDR3 in DNA: TGTGCCTGGAGTGCAGGAAGGGGACTAGCGGGAAATATAGGATCTTCCTACAATGAGCAGTTCTTC. Translating it yields CAWSAGRGLAGNIGSSYNEQFF.

The gene calls are TRBV5-4 and TRBJ1-4; 8 bases align to TRBD1. V shed 5 bases and J 4 bases; nucleotides not matched to a gene: 10. The germline V gene encodes CDR1 SGHNT and CDR2 YYREEE (reference sequence). The CDR3 has 16 residues. The CDR3 sequence is CASREGGTGLNEKLFF. CDR3 DNA: TGTGCCAGCAGGGAGGGAGGGACAGGACTTAATGAAAAACTGTTTTTT.

The chain has TRBV30 and TRBJ1-3; no definite D call. The V end lost 2 bases, the J end lost 8 bases, and 16 bases lay between the germline ends. Germline V gene sequence: CDR1 GTSNPN, CDR2 SVGIG (reference sequence). There are 14 residues in the CDR3. This CDR3 is CAWSRSSRADTIYF. CDR3 bases: TGTGCCTGGAGTAGGTCTAGCCGGGCAGACACCATATATTTT. Filled out from reference TRBV30 and TRBJ1-3, the complete variable domain reads SQTIHQWPATLVQPVGSPLSLECTVEGTSNPNLYWYRQAAGRGLQLLFYSVGIGQISSEVPQNLSASRPQDRQFILSSKKLLLSDSGFYLCAWSRSSRADTIYFGEGSWLTVV.

The CDR3 nucleotides read TGTGCCAGCAGTTCCAACCCAGGGGGAAGTACTGAAGCTTTCTTT. It specifies CASSSNPGGSTEAFF. This rearrangement joins TRBV7-3 to TRBJ1-1; TRBD1 matches at 7 bases. V dropped 6 bases and J dropped 5; count of bases not matched to a gene: 12. The length of the CDR3 is 15 residues. Germline V CDR1 and CDR2: SGHTA, FQGTGA.

The rearrangement links TRBV2 to TRBJ2-5; 9 bases agree with TRBD2. The V gene's germline CDR1 is SNHLY and CDR2 FYNNEI. This CDR3 region has 17 residues. V trimming: 4 bases; J trimming: 5 bases; junction bases outside the gene matches: 14. CDR3 in amino acids: CASSGDYSGSDGETQYF. CDR3 in DNA: TGTGCCAGCAGTGGGGACTATAGCGGGAGTGATGGGGAGACCCAGTACTTC.

The chain couples TRBV6-6 to TRBJ1-2; D is undetermined. This CDR3 has 16 residues. The V gene lost 8 bases and the J gene lost 4 bases, with 23 bases spanning the gap. The germline CDR1 and CDR2 sequences are MNHNY and SVGAGI (reference sequence). In DNA form, the CDR3 reads TGTGCCAGCTTCCCGGGGTTGACCCCCCCCTTCTATGGCTACACCTTC. Its protein is CASFPGLTPPFYGYTF.

This chain links TRBV29-1 with TRBJ1-4; possibly TRBD1 for D (6 bases). V dropped 7 bases and J dropped 1 base, with 13 bases sitting between them. Germline assignment: CDR1 SQVTM and CDR2 ANQGSEA. This CDR3 is 14 amino acids long. The CDR3 DNA reads TGCAGCGCTGGTCAGGGGCAAACTAATGAAAAACTGTTTTTT. Its translation: CSAGQGQTNEKLFF.

The V and J genes are TRBV13 and TRBJ1-2; TRBD1 aligns across 10 bases. The germline V gene encodes CDR1 PRHDT and CDR2 FYEKMQ (reference sequence). After removal of 0 bases from V and 6 bases from J, the junction contained 10 bases not matched to a gene. The CDR3 is 17 amino acids. CDR3 residues: CASSLGLTGGLTDGYTF. The CDR3 bases are TGTGCCAGCAGCTTAGGCTTGACAGGGGGCCTAACTGATGGCTACACCTTC.

V is TRBV11-2 and J is TRBJ2-1; D is ambiguous. CDR3 length: 16 amino acids. Trimming took off 3 bases at V and 0 bases at J, with 12 bases between the two ends. From germline, CDR1 is SGHAT and CDR2 FQNNGV. CDR3: CASSFRGESSYNEQFF. DNA for the CDR3: TGTGCCAGCAGCTTTCGAGGTGAGAGCTCCTACAATGAGCAGTTCTTC.

The V and J genes are TRBV5-8 and TRBJ1-1, with D perhaps TRBD1 (5 bases). Trimming shortened V by 0 bases and J by 10 bases, and 13 bases separated the two germline ends. Per the germline V gene, CDR1 is SGHTS and CDR2 is YDEGEE. The CDR3 covers 13 residues. CDR3 residues: CASSLDPPQGAFF. Here the CDR3 DNA reads TGTGCCAGCAGCTTGGACCCTCCCCAGGGAGCTTTCTTT.

This rearrangement joins TRBV24-1 to TRBJ1-4, with a possible D match to TRBD1 (5 bases). Germline V gives CDR1 KGHDR, CDR2 SFDVKD. The CDR3 is 17 residues long. Trimming pared 3 bases from V and 4 bases from J, leaving 17 bases between. The CDR3 here is CATSDGVMGLGNEKLFF. The CDR3 coding sequence is TGTGCCACCAGTGATGGGGTTATGGGGCTCGGTAATGAAAAACTGTTTTTT.

The V call is TRBV18, the J call TRBJ2-2; no clear D. Germline-derived CDR1 and CDR2 are KGHSH and LQKENI. Trimming pared 3 bases from V and 6 bases from J, leaving 14 bases between. CDR3 length equals 15 residues. CDR3 protein: CASSPDFGSPGELFF. For the CDR3, the DNA is TGTGCCAGCTCACCCGATTTTGGTAGCCCCGGGGAGCTGTTTTTT.

The rearrangement links TRBV19 to TRBJ2-1; 15 nucleotides match TRBD2. The CDR3 consists of 17 residues. CDR1 is LNHDA and CDR2 is SQIVND in the germline V gene (reference sequence). J lost 2 bases, V lost 5 bases, and 4 bases had no gene match. The CDR3 loop reads CASSDGLAGGPYNEQFF. The CDR3, as DNA: TGTGCCAGTAGTGACGGACTAGCGGGAGGGCCCTACAATGAGCAGTTCTTC.

The gene calls are TRBV7-9 and TRBJ1-2, with TRBD1 matching 9 bases. The CDR3 has 15 amino acids. Losses at the gene ends were 4 bases for V and 0 bases for J; bases not matched to a gene: 3. Germline values: CDR1 SEHNR, CDR2 FQNEAQ (reference sequence). The chain's CDR3 is CASSSGQGTNYGYTF. The DNA of the CDR3 is TGTGCCAGCAGCTCGGGACAGGGCACTAACTATGGCTACACCTTC.

The chain links TRBV28 to TRBJ1-3; no clear D. This CDR3 spans 14 amino acids. The germline V gene has CDR1 MDHEN and CDR2 SYDVKM. Trimming shortened V by 3 bases and J by 4 bases, and 10 bases separated the two germline ends. DNA of the CDR3: TGTGCCAGCAGTTTCGTCGGTACGGGAAACACCATATATTTT. It codes for CASSFVGTGNTIYF.

The chain employs TRBV5-1 and TRBJ2-7; D possibly corresponds to TRBD1 (5 bases). Germline V CDR1 and CDR2: SGHRS, YFSETQ. Trimming cost V 0 bases and J 11 bases, with 12 bases left between them. The length of the CDR3 is 12 residues. The CDR3 DNA reads TGCGCCAGCAGCTTGGTTGCAGGGTTGGAGTACTTC. As protein: CASSLVAGLEYF.

The chain uses TRBV6-5 and TRBJ1-3; possible D gene TRBD1, 5 bases. This CDR3 is built from 14 residues. Germline lookup yields CDR1 MNHEY and CDR2 SVGAGI. V shed 6 bases and J shed 0 bases, with 9 bases lying between them. CDR3 bases: TGTGCCAGCAGGCTCAGGGCCTCTGGAAACACCATATATTTT. Its protein is CASRLRASGNTIYF.

This clone appeared a single time. The CDR3 region is CASTLVGTGELFF. In DNA form, the CDR3 reads TGTGCCAGCACACTAGTCGGCACCGGGGAGCTGTTTTTT. The chain carries TRBV2 and TRBJ2-2, with TRBD2 as a possible D gene (5 bases). The V gene's germline CDR1 is SNHLY and CDR2 FYNNEI. The CDR3 spans 13 residues. V was trimmed by 7 bases and J by 4 bases, leaving 10 bases between them.

This clone was seen just once. The chain is built from TRBV30 and TRBJ1-4; 9 positions match TRBD1. The V gene end was trimmed by 5 bases and the J gene end by 7 bases; junction bases not matched to a gene: 5. This CDR3 is 13 amino acids long. From germline, CDR1 is GTSNPN and CDR2 SVGIG (reference sequence). Written as DNA, the CDR3 is TGTGCCTGGGCGGACAGGGGAGGTGAAAAACTGTTTTTT. This encodes CAWADRGGEKLFF.

This sequence joins TRBV24-1 and TRBJ1-2; tentatively, D is TRBD1 (6 bases). Trimming removed 3 bases at V and 8 bases at J, with 12 bases between. Germline V lookup: CDR1 KGHDR, CDR2 SFDVKD. The CDR3 covers 13 residues. The CDR3: CATSDPNRVGYTF. Written as DNA, the CDR3 is TGTGCCACCAGTGATCCGAACAGGGTAGGCTACACCTTC.

DNA of the CDR3: TGTGCCAGCAGTAAAACTAGCGGGGGGGCCTATGAGACCCAGTACTTC. It specifies CASSKTSGGAYETQYF. The chain recombines TRBV2 with TRBJ2-5; TRBD2 aligns across 13 bases. This CDR3 contains 16 residues. V trimming: 5 bases; J trimming: 5 bases; junction bases outside the gene matches: 8. The germline V gene has CDR1 SNHLY and CDR2 FYNNEI.

The V gene is TRBV18, the J gene TRBJ2-5; TRBD2 agrees at 7 bases. Germline CDR1 KGHSH, CDR2 LQKENI. J was trimmed by 2 bases and V by 6 bases; bases with no gene match: 15. The CDR3 length is 17 residues. The CDR3 here is CASSPIGAGRFQETQYF. Written as DNA, the CDR3 is TGTGCCAGCTCCCCGATCGGAGCGGGGCGGTTTCAAGAGACCCAGTACTTC. The full variable domain, with the rest looked up from reference TRBV18 and TRBJ2-5, is NAGVMQNPRHLVRRRGQEARLRCSPMKGHSHVYWYRQLPEEGLKFMVYLQKENIIDESGMPKERFSAEFPKEGPSILRIQQVVRGDSAAYFCASSPIGAGRFQETQYFGPGTRLLVL.

This chain joins TRBV19 and TRBJ1-2; 7 bases agree with TRBD1. Germline CDR1 reads LNHDA; CDR2 reads SQIVND (reference sequence). This CDR3 comprises 16 residues. V was clipped by 1 base and J by 0 bases; unmatched bases: 5. The chain's CDR3 is CASSIVGGSSNYGYTF. The CDR3 DNA sequence: TGTGCCAGTAGTATAGTAGGGGGCTCATCTAACTATGGCTACACCTTC.